This passage covers 32 T cell receptor beta chains from one sample sequenced in a study of blood T cells in healthy people across ages. Sample-barcoded 5' priming and a J-beta primer mix drove a second PCR of about 6 to 12 cycles. A single record per CDR3 protein comes from TCRdb applying MiXCR to the 5' RACE reads. The sample carries more than 1,000,000 distinct CDR3 sequences, roughly a quarter recorded once. This sample also belongs to another study, concerning T cells of mothers and their children.

Specimen: blood. These receptors were obtained from a girl aged 2-10 years in good health.

This clonotype was counted a few times. The genes are TRBV20-1 and TRBJ1-2; unclear D gene. Germline V gene data show CDR1 as DFQATT and CDR2 as SNEGSKA (reference sequence). This CDR3 region has 14 residues. Trimming pared 1 base from V and 6 bases from J, leaving 15 bases between. As DNA, the CDR3 is TGCAGTGCTAGAGTAGGGTTGGTAGCGAATGGCTACACCTTC. Protein product: CSARVGLVANGYTF.

In the case of this clonotype: At one of its ends the junction is not consistent with the germline gene, which may arise from a read error. The rearrangement joins TRBV20-1 to TRBJ2-7; D is tentatively TRBD1 or TRBD2 (7 bases each). Germline-derived CDR1 and CDR2 are DFQATT and SNEGSKA (reference sequence). The CDR3 is 14 residues long. The CDR3 DNA reads TGCAGTACTAGCGAGCGACAGGGTTTCTACGGGCAGTACTTC. This codes for CSTSERQGFYGQYF.

The V and J genes are TRBV5-1 and TRBJ2-5; D may be TRBD2 (6 bases). Germline assignment: CDR1 SGHRS and CDR2 YFSETQ. The CDR3 loop spans 14 amino acids. V shed 2 bases and J shed 7 bases, with 15 bases lying between them. DNA for the CDR3: TGCGCCAGCAGCTTACGACTAGTTCAGGGGACCCAGTACTTC. Protein product: CASSLRLVQGTQYF. Using reference TRBV5-1 and TRBJ2-5 for the parts outside the CDR3, the full variable domain is KAGVTQTPRYLIKTRGQQVTLSCSPISGHRSVSWYQQTPGQGLQFLFEYFSETQRNKGNFPGRFSGRQFSNSRSEMNVSTLELGDSALYLCASSLRLVQGTQYFGPGTRLLVL.

The chain links TRBV7-2 to TRBJ2-1; TRBD2 might be the D (5 bases). This CDR3 is built from 18 residues. From germline, CDR1 is SGHTA and CDR2 FQGNSA. The V gene lost 5 bases and the J gene lost 3 bases, with 23 bases spanning the gap. CDR3 DNA sequence: TGTGCCAGCAGCCCCTCATATTTTTCTAGCTCCAACTACAATGAGCAGTTCTTC. Its protein is CASSPSYFSSSNYNEQFF.

Only a few counts were recorded for this clonotype. V and J are TRBV27 and TRBJ1-1; 11 nucleotides line up with TRBD1. Per germline, CDR1 MNHEY and CDR2 SMNVEV (reference sequence). With V trimmed by 11 bases and J by 3 bases, 11 bases remained unmatched. The CDR3 extends over 15 amino acids. The CDR3, as DNA: TGTGCCGACTCGGGGACAGGGGGTAGGGACACTGAAGCTTTCTTT. Protein product: CADSGTGGRDTEAFF.

V usage is TRBV20-1 and J usage is TRBJ2-3; 10 bases match TRBD2. The germline V gene has CDR1 DFQATT and CDR2 SNEGSKA (reference sequence). Trimming cost V 3 bases and J 6 bases; bases outside gene matches: 12. CDR3 size: 16 residues. CDR3 loop: CSARRLAGVVVDTQYF. In nucleotides, the CDR3 is TGCAGTGCTAGGAGGCTAGCGGGAGTCGTGGTTGATACGCAGTATTTT.

The chain links TRBV20-1 to TRBJ1-5; 7 bases line up with TRBD1. Germline CDR1 and CDR2: DFQATT and SNEGSKA (reference sequence). J was trimmed by 5 bases and V by 0 bases; bases with no gene match: 7. This CDR3 is built from 15 residues. The CDR3: CSARDGAGGDQPQHF. The CDR3 DNA is TGCAGTGCTAGAGATGGGGCAGGGGGTGATCAGCCCCAGCATTTT.

This clonotype was found many times. The CDR3 nucleotides are TGTGCCAGCAGCATGACTAGCGGGGCGCCTAGTTTGACAGATACGCAGTATTTT. Translation gives CASSMTSGAPSLTDTQYF. The V call is TRBV6-6, the J call TRBJ2-3, with TRBD2 identical over 11 bases. The CDR3 extends over 18 amino acids. The V segment lost 6 bases and the J segment 3 bases; nucleotides outside the gene matches: 14. CDR1 MNHNY and CDR2 SVGAGI come from the germline V gene (reference sequence).

The chain combines TRBV11-2 with TRBJ1-5, with D unresolved. The V and J ends lost 2 bases and 9 bases respectively, with 11 bases between them. Germline CDR1 SGHAT, CDR2 FQNNGV. The CDR3 covers 13 residues. The CDR3 DNA reads as TGTGCCAGCAGCTTATCCCCCTTTTGGCCCCAGCATTTT. It is translated as CASSLSPFWPQHF. Using reference TRBV11-2 and TRBJ1-5 for the parts outside the CDR3, the full variable domain is EAGVAQSPRYKIIEKRQSVAFWCNPISGHATLYWYQQILGQGPKLLIQFQNNGVVDDSQLPKDRFSAERLKGVDSTLKIQPAKLEDSAVYLCASSLSPFWPQHFGDGTRLSIL.

The genes are TRBV20-1 and TRBJ2-1, with 8 bases lining up with TRBD2. V lost 5 bases to trimming and J lost 7 bases; unmatched junction nucleotides: 13. The CDR3 runs 15 residues. Germline V CDR1 and CDR2: DFQATT, SNEGSKA (reference sequence). This chain's CDR3 is CSAWGTGGPGNEQFF. The CDR3 DNA sequence: TGCAGTGCTTGGGGGACGGGAGGGCCGGGGAATGAGCAGTTCTTC.

V is TRBV5-1 and J is TRBJ1-1; D call uncertain. The CDR3 runs to 17 residues. CDR1 and CDR2 from the germline V gene are SGHRS and YFSETQ. Trimming removed 4 bases at V and 3 bases at J, with 22 bases between. CDR3 loop: CASSPNLRGTTYTEAFF. The CDR3 DNA reads as TGCGCCAGCAGCCCAAATCTCCGGGGAACAACCTACACTGAAGCTTTCTTT.

This chain links TRBV7-9 with TRBJ1-4; the D gene is possibly TRBD1 (5 bases). V was clipped by 1 base and J by 10 bases, with 10 bases between them. Germline V CDR1 and CDR2: SEHNR, FQNEAQ (reference sequence). The CDR3 contains 13 residues. Here the CDR3 DNA reads TGTGCCAGCAGCTTAGATATACAGGCAAAACTGTTTTTT. This translates into CASSLDIQAKLFF.

The chain joins TRBV20-1 to TRBJ2-5; 8 bases match TRBD2. The DNA end is more similar to TRBJ2-7, so the J call may be wrong. There are 12 residues in the CDR3. Germline V lookup: CDR1 DFQATT, CDR2 SNEGSKA (reference sequence). CDR3 in amino acids: CSAPGLVYEQYF. In nucleotides, the CDR3 is TGCAGTGCCCCGGGACTAGTCTACGAGCAGTACTTC.

The chain employs TRBV14 and TRBJ2-1; D is unclear. The CDR3 is 11 residues long. The germline CDR1 and CDR2 sequences are SGHDN and FVKESK. Trimming left V 2 bases short and J 10 bases short, with 6 bases between. The CDR3 is CASSQTPEQFF. DNA of the CDR3: TGTGCCAGCAGCCAAACCCCCGAGCAGTTCTTC.

This clonotype was observed a handful of times. The chain is built from TRBV7-3 and TRBJ2-7; the match to TRBD1 covers 8 bases. The J segment lost 5 bases and the V segment lost 5 bases, leaving 8 bases of the junction unmatched. This CDR3 has 14 residues. Germline values: CDR1 SGHTA, CDR2 FQGTGA. This CDR3 is CASSLGQGGHEQYF. In nucleotides, the CDR3 is TGTGCCAGCAGCCTAGGACAGGGTGGACACGAGCAGTACTTC. The variable domain in full, with the rest retrieved from reference TRBV7-3 and TRBJ2-7, is GAGVSQTPSNKVTEKGKYVELRCDPISGHTALYWYRQSLGQGPEFLIYFQGTGAADDSGLPNDRFFAVRPEGSVSTLKIQRTERGDSAVYLCASSLGQGGHEQYFGPGTRLTVT.

This clonotype showed up just a few times. V usage is TRBV29-1 and J usage is TRBJ2-1, with D possibly matching TRBD1 (6 bases). Germline CDR1 reads SQVTM; CDR2 reads ANQGSEA. The V gene lost 2 bases and the J gene lost 5 bases, with 13 bases spanning the gap. The CDR3 spans 14 residues. CDR3 in DNA: TGCAGCGTTGAATCCAGGGACATCAACAATGAGCAGTTCTTC. It yields the protein CSVESRDINNEQFF.

The rearrangement links TRBV29-1 to TRBJ2-5, with 9 bases fitting TRBD2. The J call may not be correct, given that the DNA end is closer to TRBJ2-7. Germline lookup yields CDR1 SQVTM and CDR2 ANQGSEA. This CDR3 has 15 residues. The CDR3 loop is CSVEIGGGDPYEQYF. The CDR3 nucleotides are TGCAGCGTTGAAATTGGCGGGGGGGATCCTTACGAGCAGTACTTC.

This clonotype was seen only a few times. The chain is built from TRBV10-2 and TRBJ1-2; D gene ambiguous. V shed 2 bases and J shed 3 bases, with 13 bases lying between them. This CDR3 contains 15 residues. Germline V CDR1 and CDR2: WSHSY, SAAADI. CDR3 bases: TGCGCCAGCAGTGAGGGCACAGAGAGTTACTATGGCTACACCTTC. It codes for CASSEGTESYYGYTF.

This clonotype was seen only a few times. The V gene is TRBV29-1, the J gene TRBJ1-3; a weak D match, TRBD1 (6 bases). Trimming cost V 1 base and J 0 bases, with 10 bases left between them. The germline V gene encodes CDR1 SQVTM and CDR2 ANQGSEA. The length of the CDR3 is 15 residues. For the CDR3, the DNA is TGCAGCGTTGAAGGGACAGTAGACTCTGGAAACACCATATATTTT. It yields the protein CSVEGTVDSGNTIYF.

The V call is TRBV5-1, the J call TRBJ1-6, with D maybe TRBD1 (5 bases). Trimming left V 7 bases short and J 7 bases short, with 18 bases between. Per the germline V gene, CDR1 is SGHRS and CDR2 is YFSETQ. This CDR3 region has 15 residues. This chain's CDR3 is CASAGADVGNSPLHF. CDR3 coding DNA: TGCGCCAGCGCTGGGGCAGACGTGGGGAATTCACCCCTCCACTTT.

The rearrangement uses TRBV6-5 and TRBJ2-5; 8 bases are shared with TRBD2. The CDR3 contains 15 residues. In germline, CDR1 is MNHEY, CDR2 SVGAGI. The ends lost 0 bases at V and 1 base at J; junction bases unmatched: 1. This CDR3 reads CASSYSLAAQETQYF. The CDR3 DNA sequence: TGTGCCAGCAGTTACTCACTAGCGGCCCAAGAGACCCAGTACTTC.

The chain couples TRBV4-2 to TRBJ1-2; 12 bases align to TRBD1. V lost 2 bases and J lost 7; bases outside the gene matches: 5. The germline CDR1 and CDR2 sequences are LGHNA and YNFKEQ. There are 15 residues in the CDR3. CDR3 in DNA: TGTGCCAGCAGCCAAATGGGGACAGGGGGCGTTGGCTACACCTTC. Its translation is CASSQMGTGGVGYTF.

V and J are TRBV28 and TRBJ2-2; the D is unclear. CDR3 length equals 16 residues. Germline CDR1 is MDHEN and CDR2 is SYDVKM. Trimming removed 5 bases at V and 1 base at J, with 14 bases between. The CDR3 reads CASSPTPSQNTGELFF. CDR3 bases: TGTGCCAGCAGTCCCACCCCCAGCCAGAACACCGGGGAGCTGTTTTTT. The variable domain in full, with the rest retrieved from reference TRBV28 and TRBJ2-2, is DVKVTQSSRYLVKRTGEKVFLECVQDMDHENMFWYRQDPGLGLRLIYFSYDVKMKEKGDIPEGYSVSREKKERFSLILESASTNQTSMYLCASSPTPSQNTGELFFGEGSRLTVL.

This clonotype was recorded a few times. V is TRBV25-1 and J is TRBJ2-1, with TRBD1 matching 7 bases. Germline loops: CDR1 MGHDK, CDR2 SYGVNS. With 11 bases clipped from V and 4 bases from J, the junction kept 8 bases outside the gene matches. The CDR3 extends over 13 amino acids. The CDR3 is CASTGTEYNEQFF. The CDR3 nucleotides read TGTGCCTCAACCGGGACAGAGTACAATGAGCAGTTCTTC.

This clonotype was seen only a few times. The chain employs TRBV11-2 and TRBJ2-3; D is undetermined. The CDR3 is made up of 15 amino acids. CDR1 is SGHAT and CDR2 is FQNNGV in the germline V gene. V gave up 6 bases and J gave up 2 bases, with 15 bases separating them. In DNA form, the CDR3 reads TGTGCCAGCAGTCCGCTAGGACCAGACACAGATACGCAGTATTTT. Its translation: CASSPLGPDTDTQYF.

The rearrangement joins TRBV5-1 to TRBJ2-1; unclear D gene. The CDR3 runs to 12 residues. V dropped 5 bases and J dropped 6 bases, with 9 bases sitting between them. Per the germline V gene, CDR1 is SGHRS and CDR2 is YFSETQ. This CDR3 is CASRSLTNEQFF. The CDR3 nucleotides are TGCGCCAGCAGGAGTCTTACCAATGAGCAGTTCTTC.

A few counts support this clonotype. The germline gene is not matched at one end of the junction; a read error may be the cause. The chain recombines TRBV7-8 with TRBJ1-1, with a possible D match to TRBD1 (5 bases). Germline CDR1 is SGHVS and CDR2 is FQNEAQ. This CDR3 is 13 amino acids long. The CDR3 spells CTSSLVGGTEAFF. CDR3 nucleotides: TGTACCAGCAGCTTAGTGGGGGGCACTGAAGCTTTCTTT.

The V and J genes are TRBV20-1 and TRBJ1-4; TRBD1 matches 11 bases. From germline, CDR1 is DFQATT and CDR2 SNEGSKA (reference sequence). This CDR3 contains 13 residues. The V and J ends lost 6 bases and 8 bases, in that order; junction bases with no gene match: 5. This CDR3 reads CSARDRGYEKLFF. CDR3 bases: TGCAGTGCCCGGGACAGGGGGTACGAAAAACTGTTTTTT.

This clonotype showed up just a few times. The chain links TRBV5-1 to TRBJ1-2, with 8 bases identical to TRBD1. This CDR3 comprises 16 residues. Germline CDR1 reads SGHRS; CDR2 reads YFSETQ. With 7 bases clipped from V and 2 bases from J, the junction kept 13 bases outside the gene matches. The CDR3 DNA reads as TGCGCCAGCGGGACAGGAGATCCGTTATCCAACTATGGCTACACCTTC. It specifies CASGTGDPLSNYGYTF.

The chain uses TRBV7-9 and TRBJ1-1; 11 nucleotides align to TRBD1. CDR3 size: 15 residues. Germline CDR1 is SEHNR and CDR2 is FQNEAQ (reference sequence). The junction had 3 bases not matched to a gene; V was cut back by 2 bases and J by 4 bases. The CDR3 region is CASSLMGTGGTEAFF. In DNA, the CDR3 is TGTGCCAGCAGCTTAATGGGGACAGGGGGCACTGAAGCTTTCTTT.

This clonotype was counted between two and nine times. V usage is TRBV2 and J usage is TRBJ2-5, with a tentative D call TRBD2 (5 bases). The DNA end lines up better with TRBJ2-7; the J call may be wrong. The CDR3 is 14 residues long. Germline CDR1 SNHLY, CDR2 FYNNEI. As DNA, the CDR3 is TGTGCCAGCAGTTGGACTTCGGCGGACTACGAGCAGTACTTC. Amino acid sequence: CASSWTSADYEQYF.

This clonotype appeared a few times. The chain couples TRBV3-1 to TRBJ2-4; TRBD1 might be the D (5 bases). Per germline, CDR1 LGHDT and CDR2 YNNKEL (reference sequence). The CDR3 runs 14 residues. Trimming cost V 2 bases and J 2 bases, with 7 bases left between them. The CDR3 sequence is CASSQRQTKNIQYF. The CDR3 nucleotides read TGTGCCAGCAGCCAAAGACAGACCAAAAACATTCAGTACTTC.